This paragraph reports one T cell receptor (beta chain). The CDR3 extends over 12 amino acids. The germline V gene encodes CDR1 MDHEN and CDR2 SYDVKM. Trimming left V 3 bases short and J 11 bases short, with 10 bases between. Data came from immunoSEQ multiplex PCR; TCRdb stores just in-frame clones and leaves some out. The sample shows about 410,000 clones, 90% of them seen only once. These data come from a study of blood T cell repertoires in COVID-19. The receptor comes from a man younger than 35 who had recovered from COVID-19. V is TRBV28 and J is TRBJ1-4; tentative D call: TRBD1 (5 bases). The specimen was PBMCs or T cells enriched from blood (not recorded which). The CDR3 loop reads CASSFKGTKLFF. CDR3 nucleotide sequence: TGTGCCAGCAGTTTTAAAGGGACTAAACTGTTTTTT.